This T cell receptor (beta chain) was identified in a study (dated by TCRdb to the mid-2010s). With regard to the full study: The study set out to test whether tumor-infiltrating Tregs in breast cancer get recruited from blood Tregs or are instead converted in situ from other CD4+ T cell subsets.

The CDR3 contains 14 residues, cysteine and phenylalanine counted. Just the 42-base CDR3 DNA is kept, in frame starting at base 1. Trimming removed 2 bases from V and 10 bases from J; the gene matches leave 10 bases unexplained. CDR1 and CDR2 (SEHNR, FQNEAQ) derive from the germline V gene (reference sequence). What the study reported, not specific to this receptor: Rather than covering whole repertoires, validation in the larger cohort was restricted to a single TCR beta V-J rearrangement. The TCR gene usage of tumor memory CD4+ T cells clustered together with blood and lymph node memory CD4+ cells and with lymph node naive CD4+ cells. Tumor-infiltrating Treg TCR alpha and beta sequences overlapped most with tumor naive CD4+ T cells, then with blood naive CD4+ T cells.

Memory CD4+ T cells were isolated as CD4+CD45RO+CD25- cells. Tregs, naive and memory CD4+ T cells from tumor, blood and ipsilateral draining lymph nodes of 5 or 6 breast cancer patients underwent full-length TCR alpha and beta sequencing. Tumor tissue and lymph nodes from ipsilateral axillary dissection were perfused with PBS, minced and digested with collagenase I and hyaluronidase. Mononuclear cells from lymph nodes or roughly 50 ml of peripheral blood were isolated by Ficoll density gradient centrifugation. Sorted cell populations were confirmed by FACS to exceed 90% purity. As regards this clonotype: Its antigen remains undetermined. No base qualities exist here, and no much larger clone lies one base off it.

Amplification of full-length TCR variable regions was done by 5' RACE PCR using constant-region reverse primers, and this step was followed by semi-nested PCR with Nested Universal Primer A. The ReliaPrep RNA Cell Miniprep System was used to extract total RNA, which was then reverse transcribed into 5'RACE-ready cDNA with the SMARTer RACE 5'/3' Kit. Multiplex adaptors were used to barcode the full-length TCR alpha and beta libraries, which were then sequenced on an Illumina MiSeq. For the original study's pipeline: For each of nine subset-tissue groups, sequencing data from the five patients were pooled, and the groups were then compared using unsupervised clustering of TCR gene usage. The Morisita-Horn index, with shared sequences weighted by their contribution to each repertoire, was used to calculate repertoire similarity. TCRdb ran its own pipeline on the public reads, namely fastp trimming at Q25 and MiXCR clone calling, and kept in-frame beta chains. Each entry merges the rows of one CDR3 protein and shows their most common DNA and genes. The V and J calls come from TCRdb's annotation, not from the publication. For this sample the table gives roughly 44,000 distinct CDR3 sequences, of which 29% were detected only once. The ten largest clones add up to roughly 3.5% of the sample.

Sequenced sample: memory CD4+ T cells sorted from a lymph node. Explained via the paper, the cell subset or site label denotes: memory CD4+ T cells, CD4+CD45RO+CD25-. The chain links TRBV7-9 with TRBJ1-1, and 7 junction bases match TRBD1. This sequence was found in a female donor with breast cancer. The nucleotide sequence reads as follows: TGTGCCAGCAGCTTAACCGCGGCCCGGGACAGAGCTTTCTTT. It translates as CASSLTAARDRAFF.